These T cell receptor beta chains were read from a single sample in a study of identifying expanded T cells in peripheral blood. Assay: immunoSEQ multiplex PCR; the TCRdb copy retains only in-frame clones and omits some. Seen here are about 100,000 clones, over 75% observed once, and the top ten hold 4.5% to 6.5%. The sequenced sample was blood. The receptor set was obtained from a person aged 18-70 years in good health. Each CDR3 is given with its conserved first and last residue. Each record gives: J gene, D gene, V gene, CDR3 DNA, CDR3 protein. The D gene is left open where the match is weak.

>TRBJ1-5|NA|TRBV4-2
TGTGCCAGCAGCCAAGATGTAGGAGTTAATCAGCCCCAGCATTTT
CASSQDVGVNQPQHF
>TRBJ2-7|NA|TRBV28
TGTGCCAGCAGTTTACGCGGTTTCCGCGAGCAGTACTTC
CASSLRGFREQYF
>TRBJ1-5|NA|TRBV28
TGTGCCAGCAGTTTTCTCTACCGGGGAACCAATCAGCCCCAGCATTTT
CASSFLYRGTNQPQHF
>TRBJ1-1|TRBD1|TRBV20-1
TGCAGTGCTACCGACAGGGCCGAAGCTTTCTTT
CSATDRAEAFF
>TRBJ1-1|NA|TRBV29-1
TGCAGCGTTGATGAGGCAGGGATGAGGACTGAAGCTTTCTTT
CSVDEAGMRTEAFF
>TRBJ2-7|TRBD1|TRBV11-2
TGTGCCAGCAGCTTGAGTACAGGGGCCTACGAGCAGTACTTC
CASSLSTGAYEQYF
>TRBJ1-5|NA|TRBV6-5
TGTGCCAGCAGTCCCTACGACAGAAGTAATCAGCCCCAGCATTTT
CASSPYDRSNQPQHF
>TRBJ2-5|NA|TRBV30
TGTGCCTGGAGTGGGGGAGTGGGGCCCGAGACCCAGTACTTC
CAWSGGVGPETQYF
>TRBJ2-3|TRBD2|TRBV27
TGTGCCAGCACCCTTTACCCCGCCAGCGGGGGCCCTAGCACAGATACGCAGTATTTT
CASTLYPASGGPSTDTQYF
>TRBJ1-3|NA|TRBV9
TGTGCCAGCAGCGGTCTGGGACCTGGAAACACCATATATTTT
CASSGLGPGNTIYF
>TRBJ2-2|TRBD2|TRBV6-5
TGTGCCAGCAGTTACTCAGCGGGAGGCCCCACCGGGGAGCTGTTTTTT
CASSYSAGGPTGELFF
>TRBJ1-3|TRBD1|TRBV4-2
TGTGCCAGCAGCCAAGATGGGACAGGGGGTTCGTTTTTGTCTGGAAACACCATATATTTT
CASSQDGTGGSFLSGNTIYF
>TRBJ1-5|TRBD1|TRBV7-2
TGTGCCAGCAGCAAGGGACAGGCGCACAATCAGCCCCAGCATTTT
CASSKGQAHNQPQHF
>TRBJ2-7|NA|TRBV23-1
TGCGCCAGCAGTCAATCGGCAGGGAACTACGAGCAGTACTTC
CASSQSAGNYEQYF
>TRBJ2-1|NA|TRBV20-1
TGCAGTGCTCTTGAAGGCAATGAGCAGTTCTTC
CSALEGNEQFF
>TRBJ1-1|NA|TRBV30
TGTGCCTGGAGTGTACTGGAGACAGTGAACACTGAAGCTTTCTTT
CAWSVLETVNTEAFF
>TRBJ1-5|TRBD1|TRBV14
TGTGCCAGCAGCCAACAGACAGGGCAGCCCCAGCATTTT
CASSQQTGQPQHF
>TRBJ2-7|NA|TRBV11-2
TGTGCCAGCAGCTTAGAGGCAGGGACCTCCTACGAGCAGTACTTC
CASSLEAGTSYEQYF
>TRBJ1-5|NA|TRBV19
TGTGCCAGTAGGGCAGACTATCAGCCCCAGCATTTT
CASRADYQPQHF
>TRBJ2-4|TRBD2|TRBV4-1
TGCGCCAGCAGCCACCGGACCGAGTCCGGGACTAGCGGGAGGAAAGCCAAAAACATTCAGTACTTC
CASSHRTESGTSGRKAKNIQYF
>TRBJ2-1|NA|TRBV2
TGTGCCAGCAGGTCCCCTCCGGAGGGGGGTTACAATGAGCAGTTCTTC
CASRSPPEGGYNEQFF
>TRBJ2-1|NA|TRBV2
TGTGCCAGCAGTTTACAGGGTGCCTCCTACAATGAGCAGTTCTTC
CASSLQGASYNEQFF
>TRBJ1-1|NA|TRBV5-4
TGTGCCAGCAGCTTGGCCGTCGGGAGTCCGAACACTGAAGCTTTCTTT
CASSLAVGSPNTEAFF